This T cell receptor beta chain is drawn from a study of human T cells and chemical hapten exposure. Study at large: A patient group, mainly female, showed alopecia areata, totalis or universalis.

TCRdb redid the calling of the RACE reads with MiXCR, one entry per CDR3 protein. The data contain 350,000 or so distinct CDR3 sequences, about 7% of them singletons. This sample's time point: patch test 1, 2 weeks after DPC sensitization. Specified treatment: therapeutic diphenylcyclopropenone sensitization with weekly scalp DPC. The length of the CDR3 is 15 residues. The V gene lost 1 base and the J gene lost 0 bases, with 9 bases spanning the gap. Germline V gene lookup returns CDR1 LGHNA and CDR2 YNFKEQ. This clonotype was picked up a small number of times. The chain carries TRBV4-2 and TRBJ1-1; a weak D match, TRBD1 (6 bases). The source is a woman aged 18-30 years with alopecia areata. Some clones in this sample may be carry-over from other donors' samples. The sequenced sample was whole blood, obtained in connection with sensitization to the hapten diphenylcyclopropenone (DPC). The CDR3 coding sequence is TGTGCCAGCAGCCAAGGGGAGGGGGTGAACACTGAAGCTTTCTTT. Amino acids: CASSQGEGVNTEAFF.